Presented here are 15 T cell receptor beta chains from one specimen sequenced in a study of blood T cell repertoires in COVID-19. Repertoires were generated with immunoSEQ multiplex PCR, while TCRdb's copy carries only in-frame clones and drops some. The sample includes about 120,000 clones, approximately 80% of them seen just once. The sequencing input was peripheral blood. The source is a man aged 70-80 years with active or convalescent COVID-19.

This rearrangement joins TRBV24-1 to TRBJ1-2, with 7 bases that match TRBD1. Germline V gene lookup returns CDR1 KGHDR and CDR2 SFDVKD. Trimming removed 3 bases from V and 4 bases from J; junction bases left unmatched: 4. The CDR3 sequence is 14 residues long. In nucleotides, the CDR3 is TGTGCCACCAGTGATAACCGGGACAGCTATGGCTACACCTTC. The encoded protein is CATSDNRDSYGYTF.

The V call is TRBV21-1, the J call TRBJ2-2; TRBD2, the table's D call, was not compared with the DNA. TRBV21-1 is termed a pseudogene. The CDR3 runs 16 residues. The CDR3 spells CASSGPTSGGGGELFF. The DNA for the CDR3 is TGTGCCAGCAGCGGCCCAACTAGCGGGGGGGGCGGGGAGCTGTTTTTT.

The chain employs TRBV7-6 and TRBJ2-7, with 13 bases aligning to TRBD2. The CDR3 runs to 15 residues. Trimming removed 5 bases from V and 3 bases from J; junction bases left unmatched: 4. Germline values: CDR1 SGHVS, CDR2 FNYEAQ. CDR3 region: CASSPGLAGLYEQYF. CDR3 nucleotide sequence: TGTGCCAGCAGCCCGGGACTAGCGGGACTCTACGAGCAGTACTTC.

The chain joins TRBV29-1 to TRBJ1-1; 8 nucleotides match TRBD1. Germline V gene data show CDR1 as SQVTM and CDR2 as ANQGSEA. V dropped 6 bases and J dropped 4; count of bases not matched to a gene: 10. CDR3 length equals 14 residues. The chain's CDR3 is CSVEDRALATEAFF. DNA for the CDR3: TGCAGCGTCGAGGACAGGGCCTTAGCCACTGAAGCTTTCTTT.

The chain carries TRBV19 and TRBJ1-1; the D gene is possibly TRBD1 (6 bases). Germline V gene data show CDR1 as LNHDA and CDR2 as SQIVND (reference sequence). Trimming stripped 5 bases from V and 0 bases from J, with 10 bases between. This CDR3 has 14 amino acids. DNA of the CDR3: TGTGCCAGTAGTCAGGGGAGTTTGAACACTGAAGCTTTCTTT. Encoded protein: CASSQGSLNTEAFF. Variable domain in full (rest from reference TRBV19 and TRBJ1-1): DGGITQSPKYLFRKEGQNVTLSCEQNLNHDAMYWYRQDPGQGLRLIYYSQIVNDFQKGDIAEGYSVSREKKESFPLTVTSAQKNPTAFYLCASSQGSLNTEAFFGQGTRLTVV.

This clone was recorded a few times. The gene calls are TRBV3-1 (or the pseudogene TRBV3-2) and TRBJ2-7, with D maybe TRBD2 (7 bases). V was trimmed by 6 bases and J by 7 bases, leaving 22 bases between them. CDR3 length: 15 amino acids. Per germline, CDR1 LGHDT and CDR2 YNNKEL (reference sequence). CDR3 nucleotides: TGTGCCAGCAGGGGTCTTTGGGGGGGCCATGGGGAGCAGTACTTC. Translating gives CASRGLWGGHGEQYF.

The genes are TRBV18 and TRBJ1-1; D may be TRBD1 (5 bases). The germline CDR1 and CDR2 sequences are KGHSH and LQKENI. This CDR3 spans 13 amino acids. The germline V and J ends were trimmed by 5 bases and 2 bases, with 9 bases remaining between them. CDR3 sequence reads: CASSSGGNTEAFF. CDR3 nucleotides: TGTGCCAGCTCATCGGGGGGAAACACTGAAGCTTTCTTT.

CDR3 DNA: TGTGCCAGCAGTTTAATTCCGGGGGACACCATATATTTT. Its protein product is CASSLIPGDTIYF. The chain is built from TRBV12-3 or TRBV12-4 and TRBJ1-3, with a possible D match to TRBD1 (5 bases). V shed 2 bases and J shed 8 bases, with 10 bases lying between them. The CDR3 is 13 amino acids.

This clone occurred a few times. This chain links TRBV30 with TRBJ1-5; no clear D. This CDR3 is built from 16 residues. The germline V gene has CDR1 GTSNPN and CDR2 SVGIG (reference sequence). Trimming removed 2 bases from V and 1 base from J, with 15 bases in between. DNA for the CDR3: TGTGCCTGGAGTCAACCCCCGGGGAAGAGCAATCAGCCCCAGCATTTT. Amino acid sequence: CAWSQPPGKSNQPQHF.

The J gene is TRBJ2-1, the V gene TRBV7-2, with 10 bases aligning to TRBD2. Germline CDR1 and CDR2: SGHTA and FQGNSA. Germline trimming cut 5 bases from V and 2 bases from J; bases unmatched to any gene: 15. CDR3 length equals 19 residues. The CDR3 here is CASSTKVPGLADPYNEQFF. CDR3 in DNA: TGTGCCAGCAGCACGAAGGTCCCAGGACTAGCGGACCCCTACAATGAGCAGTTCTTC.

This CDR3 reads CSVVGYYNEQFF. The CDR3 DNA is TGCAGCGTTGTCGGGTACTACAATGAGCAGTTCTTC. The chain couples TRBV29-1 to TRBJ2-1; D gene unclear. The germline V gene has CDR1 SQVTM and CDR2 ANQGSEA. The CDR3 is made up of 12 amino acids. V was trimmed by 4 bases and J by 3 bases, leaving 7 bases between them.

This clone was recorded once. Other nucleotide sequences from this sample produce the same CDR3. The V gene is TRBV5-1, the J gene TRBJ1-5; 8 bases agree with TRBD1. V lost 4 bases, J lost 4 bases, and 7 bases stayed unmatched. CDR3 length: 15 residues. Germline assignment: CDR1 SGHRS and CDR2 YFSETQ. The CDR3 coding sequence is TGCGCCAGCAGCCCCGACGGACAGGGAAATCAGCCCCAGCATTTT. Protein sequence: CASSPDGQGNQPQHF.

This clone appeared a single time. V and J are TRBV25-1 and TRBJ1-3; the D is unclear. Trimming shortened V by 5 bases and J by 0 bases, and 8 bases separated the two germline ends. Looked up from germline, CDR1 is MGHDK and CDR2 is SYGVNS. This CDR3 comprises 14 residues. The chain's CDR3 is CASSRTPSGNTIYF. In nucleotides, the CDR3 is TGTGCCAGCAGTAGAACACCCTCTGGAAACACCATATATTTT. Full variable domain (outside the CDR3, taken from reference TRBV25-1 and TRBJ1-3): EADIYQTPRYLVIGTGKKITLECSQTMGHDKMYWYQQDPGMELHLIHYSYGVNSTEKGDLSSESTVSRIRTEHFPLTLESARPSHTSQYLCASSRTPSGNTIYFGEGSWLTVV.

The J gene is TRBJ1-1, the V gene TRBV5-1; weak D call: TRBD1 (6 bases). V lost 3 bases and J 2 bases, leaving 11 bases between the germline ends. Germline-derived CDR1 and CDR2 are SGHRS and YFSETQ. The CDR3 totals 14 residues. The CDR3 here is CASSWAGDNTEAFF. DNA for the CDR3: TGCGCCAGCAGCTGGGCAGGGGATAACACTGAAGCTTTCTTT.

The genes are TRBV11-2 and TRBJ2-6; maybe TRBD2 (7 bases). The V gene's germline CDR1 is SGHAT and CDR2 FQNNGV. The CDR3 runs to 18 residues. V was pared by 5 bases and J by 4 bases, with 21 bases between. CDR3 DNA: TGTGCCAGCAGCCCTCGGGGGGCGGGTGAAACCGGGGCCAACGTCCTGACTTTC. It encodes CASSPRGAGETGANVLTF. The variable domain in full, completed from reference TRBV11-2 and TRBJ2-6, reads EAGVAQSPRYKIIEKRQSVAFWCNPISGHATLYWYQQILGQGPKLLIQFQNNGVVDDSQLPKDRFSAERLKGVDSTLKIQPAKLEDSAVYLCASSPRGAGETGANVLTFGAGSRLTVL.